The rows below give T cell receptor beta chains drawn from one sample of a study of T cells in Graves' hyperthyroidism and ophthalmopathy. TCRdb re-derived calls from the multiplex PCR reads in MiXCR, one entry per CDR3 protein. The sample has around 600,000 distinct CDR3 sequences, about 14% seen once; the top ten hold roughly an eighth. Sequenced material: blood. All receptors come from a woman in her 50s with Graves' ophthalmopathy. Each CDR3 is given with its conserved first and last residue. The D gene is left open where the match is weak.

J: TRBJ1-1
V: TRBV7-2
D: TRBD1
CDR3: CASSTGQASEAFF

J: TRBJ2-6
V: TRBV11-2
D: NA
CDR3: CASSSPGQSGANVLTF

J: TRBJ2-1
V: TRBV7-9
D: TRBD2
CDR3: CASMVQREGRDEQFF

J: TRBJ1-1
V: TRBV12-3/TRBV12-4
D: TRBD1
CDR3: CASSPGQGGTTEAFF

J: TRBJ1-3
V: TRBV18
D: NA
CDR3: CASSLSLDTSGNTIYF

J: TRBJ2-2
V: TRBV20-1
D: TRBD1
CDR3: CSASAGQGNFGELFF

J: TRBJ2-7
V: TRBV18
D: NA
CDR3: CASSQQPGSEQYF

J: TRBJ2-7
V: TRBV27
D: TRBD2
CDR3: CASSWREQYEQYF

J: TRBJ1-3
V: TRBV20-1
D: NA
CDR3: CSAREQGISGNTIYF

J: TRBJ2-1
V: TRBV7-8
D: NA
CDR3: CASNIYGRTYNEQFF

J: TRBJ1-5
V: TRBV6-2/TRBV6-3
D: TRBD1
CDR3: CASSYDRANQPQHF

J: TRBJ2-1
V: TRBV7-3
D: NA
CDR3: CASSLTGAHEQFF

J: TRBJ2-2
V: TRBV13
D: NA
CDR3: CASSFRSGVDGELFF

J: TRBJ1-2
V: TRBV12-3/TRBV12-4
D: NA
CDR3: CASSLNNLPNYGYTF

J: TRBJ2-1
V: TRBV4-3
D: NA
CDR3: CASSQEHLFSSYNEQFF

J: TRBJ2-7
V: TRBV12-3/TRBV12-4
D: NA
CDR3: CASNFGSYEQYF

J: TRBJ2-7
V: TRBV27
D: TRBD1
CDR3: CASSHGTGGNEQYF

J: TRBJ2-1
V: TRBV10-3
D: TRBD1
CDR3: CAISESRGLNEQFF

J: TRBJ2-1
V: TRBV7-3
D: NA
CDR3: CASSLNPSYEQFF

J: TRBJ2-1
V: TRBV7-3
D: NA
CDR3: CASSLIGGGDASENEQFF

J: TRBJ2-5
V: TRBV15
D: TRBD1
CDR3: CATSSPPPGQGPETQYF

J: TRBJ1-2
V: TRBV28
D: NA
CDR3: CASSLGHDYYGYTF

J: TRBJ1-1
V: TRBV7-2
D: NA
CDR3: CASSPKRRSLNTEAFF

J: TRBJ2-7
V: TRBV5-1
D: NA
CDR3: CASSLARGGTQAYEQYF

J: TRBJ2-1
V: TRBV10-3
D: TRBD2
CDR3: CAISDGGRAGNEQFF

J: TRBJ2-7
V: TRBV12-3/TRBV12-4
D: NA
CDR3: CASSQMTTQYF

J: TRBJ2-5
V: TRBV6-1
D: TRBD2
CDR3: CASSLGLAGSRETQYF

J: TRBJ2-7
V: TRBV7-6
D: NA
CDR3: CASSLVHGRTYEQYF

J: TRBJ2-7
V: TRBV27
D: NA
CDR3: CASSSGMVVEQYF

J: TRBJ2-7
V: TRBV20-1
D: TRBD2
CDR3: CSSLLAGGYEQYF

J: TRBJ2-1
V: TRBV19
D: TRBD2
CDR3: CGAGEYNEQFF

J: TRBJ1-1
V: TRBV28
D: NA
CDR3: CASGWTGVGFNTEAFF

J: TRBJ1-4
V: TRBV7-9
D: NA
CDR3: CASSLAVRDREKLFF

J: TRBJ2-3
V: TRBV3-1
D: TRBD2
CDR3: CASSQDEASGTDTQYF

J: TRBJ2-5
V: TRBV7-2
D: NA
CDR3: CASSTLARETQYF

J: TRBJ2-7
V: TRBV4-1
D: TRBD1
CDR3: CASSQVTGTGGREQYF

J: TRBJ1-1
V: TRBV20-1
D: NA
CDR3: CSARDEGVGIGEAFF